This entry lists 13 T cell receptor beta chains sequenced from one sample in a study of blood T cell repertoires in COVID-19. Clones were sequenced by immunoSEQ multiplex PCR, and TCRdb holds only the in-frame ones, with some missing. This sample carries approximately 400,000 clones, 70% to 90% of them seen once, and the ten largest clones take roughly 1.2%. The sequenced sample was PBMCs or T cells enriched from blood (not recorded which). These receptors originate from a woman under 30 who had recovered from COVID-19.

The V gene is TRBV28, the J gene TRBJ1-5, with a tentative D call TRBD1 (6 bases). V dropped 3 bases and J dropped 4 bases, with 16 bases sitting between them. Germline-derived CDR1 and CDR2 are MDHEN and SYDVKM. The CDR3 is 16 amino acids. The CDR3 loop is CASSFMGRGPNQPQHF. Here the CDR3 DNA reads TGTGCCAGCAGTTTCATGGGCAGGGGACCTAATCAGCCCCAGCATTTT.

The table lists this clone with a count of one. The chain employs TRBV7-3 and TRBJ2-1, with 10 bases fitting TRBD1. CDR3 length equals 15 residues. Germline V lookup: CDR1 SGHTA, CDR2 FQGTGA. J was trimmed by 7 bases and V by 5 bases; bases with no gene match: 8. In DNA, the CDR3 is TGTGCCAGCAGCCGGGGGACAGGGGCTTTGAATGAGCAGTTCTTC. This encodes CASSRGTGALNEQFF.

This chain uses TRBV11-2 with TRBJ1-2; D is undetermined. Germline V gives CDR1 SGHAT, CDR2 FQNNGV. V shed 6 bases and J shed 7 bases, with 21 bases lying between them. This CDR3 spans 15 amino acids. The CDR3 nucleotides are TGTGCCAGCAGTCATCTCGAGGGAGGTGAAAGTGGCTACACCTTC. Its protein product is CASSHLEGGESGYTF.

The CDR3 DNA follows: TGTGCCAGCAGCTTGGAGGTAGCGGGGGGCCATGAGCAGTTCTTC. Translated: CASSLEVAGGHEQFF. V usage is TRBV5-4 and J usage is TRBJ2-1; 10 bases map to TRBD2. Germline V gives CDR1 SGHNT, CDR2 YYREEE (reference sequence). The CDR3 covers 15 residues. V shed 0 bases, J shed 8 bases, and the junction held 5 bases outside the gene matches. The full variable domain, in which reference TRBV5-4 and TRBJ2-1 provide the parts outside the CDR3, is ETGVTQSPTHLIKTRGQQVTLRCSSQSGHNTVSWYQQALGQGPQFIFQYYREEENGRGNFPPRFSGLQFPNYSSELNVNALELDDSALYLCASSLEVAGGHEQFFGPGTRLTVL.

The CDR3 spells CASSVDGGTIYF. CDR3 sequence (DNA): TGTGCCAGCAGCGTAGACGGTGGCACCATATATTTT. The V and J genes are TRBV9 and TRBJ1-3, with D hard to call. Germline lookup yields CDR1 SGDLS and CDR2 YYNGEE. The germline V and J ends were trimmed by 0 bases and 9 bases, with 7 bases remaining between them. This CDR3 has 12 amino acids.

The chain recombines TRBV6-2 or TRBV6-3 with TRBJ1-1; D may be TRBD1 (6 bases). The CDR3 runs to 15 residues. V was cut by 5 bases and J by 9 bases, with 22 bases left in between. Looked up from germline, CDR1 is MNHEY and CDR2 is SVGEGT. The DNA for the CDR3 is TGTGCCAGCAGTCAGGGGATCTCGCAGAAGGTCAAAGCTTTCTTT. It yields the protein CASSQGISQKVKAFF.

This chain links TRBV3-1 (or the pseudogene TRBV3-2) with TRBJ2-3, with a possible D match to TRBD1 (6 bases). Trimming took off 3 bases at V and 6 bases at J, with 10 bases between the two ends. Germline lookup yields CDR1 LGHDT and CDR2 YNNKEL (reference sequence). This CDR3 is built from 13 residues. Here the CDR3 reads CASSHLRGDTQYF. The DNA for the CDR3 is TGTGCCAGCAGCCATCTGAGGGGGGATACGCAGTATTTT.

This clone appeared once. The V call is TRBV10-3, the J call TRBJ1-3; D is unresolved. V dropped 7 bases and J dropped 0 bases, with 13 bases sitting between them. The CDR3 runs 15 residues. From germline, CDR1 is ENHRY and CDR2 SYGVKD. The CDR3 sequence is CAIKAPGPSGNTIYF. The DNA for the CDR3 is TGTGCCATCAAGGCGCCTGGGCCCTCTGGAAACACCATATATTTT.

This rearrangement joins TRBV18 to TRBJ1-1; D unclear. CDR3 length: 14 amino acids. V shed 3 bases and J shed 1 base, with 9 bases lying between them. Germline V gene sequence: CDR1 KGHSH, CDR2 LQKENI. CDR3 protein: CASSPSQENTEAFF. CDR3 sequence (DNA): TGTGCCAGCTCACCCAGTCAGGAGAACACTGAAGCTTTCTTT.

The chain is built from TRBV6-5 and TRBJ2-2, with 9 bases matching TRBD1. The CDR3 runs to 14 residues. CDR1 MNHEY and CDR2 SVGAGI come from the germline V gene. Trimming cost V 10 bases and J 7 bases; bases outside gene matches: 10. The CDR3 nucleotides are TGTGCCATTCGAGGGGACAGGGTGAGCGGGGAGCTGTTTTTT. It encodes CAIRGDRVSGELFF.

This chain uses TRBV5-6 with TRBJ2-5, with no clear D. CDR1 SGHDT and CDR2 YYEEEE come from the germline V gene. The CDR3 contains 13 residues. The ends were cut back, 2 bases at V and 5 bases at J, with 10 bases in the middle. This CDR3 reads CASSFSSAETQYF. The DNA for the CDR3 is TGTGCCAGCAGCTTCTCCTCCGCGGAGACCCAGTACTTC. The whole variable domain, remainder taken from reference TRBV5-6 and TRBJ2-5, is DAGVTQSPTHLIKTRGQQVTLRCSPKSGHDTVSWYQQALGQGPQFIFQYYEEEERQRGNFPDRFSGHQFPNYSSELNVNALLLGDSALYLCASSFSSAETQYFGPGTRLLVL.

This chain uses TRBV19 with TRBJ1-1; a weak D match, TRBD1 (5 bases). Germline CDR1 and CDR2: LNHDA and SQIVND (reference sequence). The CDR3 loop spans 15 amino acids. The V end lost 3 bases, the J end lost 2 bases, and 13 bases lay between the germline ends. In DNA form, the CDR3 reads TGTGCCAGTAGTATGGGCGGGGGGGGAAACACTGAAGCTTTCTTT. Its protein is CASSMGGGGNTEAFF.

The count of this clone is one. J is TRBJ1-2 and V is TRBV4-2; TRBD1 might be the D (6 bases). Germline CDR1 and CDR2: LGHNA and YNFKEQ. Trimming stripped 0 bases from V and 5 bases from J, with 13 bases between. CDR3 length: 15 amino acids. CDR3 bases: TGTGCCAGCAGCCAAGATCCAGGGCAGGGGTATGGCTACACCTTC. Its translation is CASSQDPGQGYGYTF.